This T cell receptor beta chain was documented in a study of response to subunit inactivated influenza vaccine. Overall study results and limits: Few additional T cells are recruited per seasonal influenza vaccination, authors suggested.

The germline V gene encodes CDR1 LNHNV and CDR2 YYDKDF (reference sequence). With V trimmed by 1 base and J by 5 bases, 8 bases remained unmatched. The length of the CDR3 is 16 residues. From the RT-PCR reads, TCRdb called clonotypes with MiXCR, one entry per CDR3 protein. The sample lists about 540,000 distinct CDR3 sequences; roughly 25% were seen once. Concerning this clonotype: Antigen unknown.

The same sample was also used in a study of T cells expressing NK-cell markers. In that study: TCR beta cDNA was generated via 5'RACE template switching incorporating UMIs. Seven of the eight sequenced donors were classified as HCMV-seropositive, and one was classified as seronegative. The dominant NKG2C+ clonotypes represented about 1.0-7.0% of CD8+ T cells in six donors. Leadership of the CD3+CD56-NKG2C+ fraction also belonged to these clonotypes in four donors.

The chain has TRBV15 and TRBJ1-3; 7 bases fit TRBD1. The origin of this receptor is a man aged 50-59 years who received an inactivated influenza vaccine. The input for sequencing was CD4+ T cells sorted from PBMCs, taken roughly 12 days after vaccination. Here the CDR3 reads CATSRGEGATRNTIYF. The CDR3 DNA reads as TGTGCCACCAGCAGAGGGGAGGGGGCAACGAGAAACACCATATATTTT.